The 5 T cell receptor beta chains listed next were all sequenced from one sample in a study of blood T cell repertoires in COVID-19. The method was immunoSEQ multiplex PCR; TCRdb's version includes in-frame clones alone and lacks a portion of them. The data show 70,000 to 80,000 clones, 82% seen once. Input material: peripheral blood. The receptors shown here come from a woman over 75 with acute or convalescent COVID-19.

CDR3 residues: CASSLRQGAYNEQFF. CDR3 DNA: TGTGCCAGCAGCTTAAGGCAGGGTGCGTACAATGAGCAGTTCTTC. The genes are TRBV5-6 and TRBJ2-1; weak D call: TRBD1 (5 bases). The germline CDR1 and CDR2 sequences are SGHDT and YYEEEE. The CDR3 runs 15 residues. The V gene lost 2 bases and the J gene lost 4 bases, with 13 bases spanning the gap.

The CDR3 region has the DNA TGTGCCAGCAGCCTATATCCGTCCCCGCTCAGGGGGAACTACGAGCAGTACTTC. Amino acids: CASSLYPSPLRGNYEQYF. The chain uses TRBV13 and TRBJ2-7, with 7 bases that match TRBD1. V trimming: 5 bases; J trimming: 3 bases; junction bases outside the gene matches: 19. From germline, CDR1 is PRHDT and CDR2 FYEKMQ (reference sequence). The CDR3 is 18 residues long.

This sequence joins TRBV10-3 and TRBJ1-5; TRBD1 matches 8 bases. J gave up 1 base and V 4 bases, and 3 bases lay outside the gene matches. The CDR3 extends over 15 amino acids. The germline CDR1 and CDR2 sequences are ENHRY and SYGVKD. The chain's CDR3 is CAISGQGMSNQPQHF. CDR3 nucleotide sequence: TGTGCCATCAGTGGACAGGGGATGAGCAATCAGCCCCAGCATTTT.

This chain connects TRBV5-1 to TRBJ2-5, with D perhaps matching TRBD2 (5 bases). The V end lost 0 bases, the J end lost 2 bases, and 8 bases lay between the germline ends. The CDR3 is 14 amino acids. The germline CDR1 and CDR2 sequences are SGHRS and YFSETQ. For the CDR3, the DNA is TGCGCCAGCAGCTTGGGAGGGAAACAAGAGACCCAGTACTTC. Its protein is CASSLGGKQETQYF.

The chain has TRBV7-8 and TRBJ2-1; D gene ambiguous. This CDR3 contains 14 residues. V lost 4 bases to trimming and J lost 4 bases, with 11 bases between them. The V gene's germline CDR1 is SGHVS and CDR2 FQNEAQ. CDR3 sequence (DNA): TGTGCCAGCAGCTCCACCTCCCGGTACAATGAGCAGTTCTTC. It is translated as CASSSTSRYNEQFF. Filled out from reference TRBV7-8 and TRBJ2-1, the complete variable domain reads GAGVSQSPRYKVAKRGQDVALRCDPISGHVSLFWYQQALGQGPEFLTYFQNEAQLDKSGLPSDRFFAERPEGSVSTLKIQRTQQEDSAVYLCASSSTSRYNEQFFGPGTRLTVL.